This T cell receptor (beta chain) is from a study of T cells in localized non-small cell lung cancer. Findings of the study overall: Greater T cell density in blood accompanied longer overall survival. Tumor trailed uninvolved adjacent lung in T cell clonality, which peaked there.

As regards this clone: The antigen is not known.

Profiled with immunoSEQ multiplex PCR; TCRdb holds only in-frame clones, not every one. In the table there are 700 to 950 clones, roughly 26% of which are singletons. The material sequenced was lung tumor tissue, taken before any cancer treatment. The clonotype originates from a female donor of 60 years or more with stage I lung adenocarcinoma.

CDR3 sequence (DNA): TGCGCCAGCAGTGACCGGACAGGGCAGCCCCAGCATTTT. Protein sequence: CASSDRTGQPQHF. The rearrangement uses TRBV10-1 and TRBJ1-5, with TRBD1 identical over 8 bases. Trimming at V came to 3 bases and at J to 7 bases, leaving 2 bases not matched to a gene. The CDR3 sequence is 13 residues long. The germline gives CDR1 WNHNN, CDR2 SYGVQD (reference sequence).